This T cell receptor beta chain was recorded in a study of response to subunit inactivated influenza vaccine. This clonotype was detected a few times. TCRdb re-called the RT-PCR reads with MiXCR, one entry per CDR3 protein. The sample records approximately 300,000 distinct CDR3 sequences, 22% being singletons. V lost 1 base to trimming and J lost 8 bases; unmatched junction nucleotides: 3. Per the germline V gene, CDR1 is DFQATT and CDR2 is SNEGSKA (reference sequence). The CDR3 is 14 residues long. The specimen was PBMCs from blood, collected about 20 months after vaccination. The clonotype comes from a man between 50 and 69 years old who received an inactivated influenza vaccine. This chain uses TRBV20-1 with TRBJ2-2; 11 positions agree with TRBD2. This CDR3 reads CSARGLAGTGELFF. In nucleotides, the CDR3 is TGCAGTGCTAGAGGACTAGCGGGAACGGGGGAGCTGTTTTTT.